This TCR beta chain was sequenced for a study of a mutant IDH1 vaccine in newly diagnosed glioma. As for the study in general: Patients under treatment included 62.5% males and approximately 38% females and had a mean age of about 37 years. Earlier therapy was either radiotherapy, temozolomide, or both, and most got both.

Profiled with immunoSEQ multiplex PCR; TCRdb holds only in-frame clones, not every one. The sample yields 15,000 to 20,000 clones, more than 65% seen once. Germline values: CDR1 SGHTA, CDR2 FQGNSA. CDR3 length: 15 amino acids. Unmatched junction bases numbered 7, after V lost 5 bases and J lost 4 bases. This clone is judged medium-sized. The target antigen is unknown. This sample's time point: baseline, week 1 (first vaccination visit). The treatment was: pre-vaccination baseline after standard-of-care therapy. Findings and caveats of the study: Vaccine-induced immune responses occurred in 93.3% of patients. Top-clonotype changes in peripheral T cells seemed unrelated to pseudoprogression.

This chain joins TRBV7-2 and TRBJ2-1; TRBD1 matches 8 bases. The TCR sequence derives from a man between 35 and 55 years old with glioma. The sequencing used PBMCs, collected from a glioma patient treated with radiotherapy, temozolomide or both. The CDR3 protein is CASSRTGTKYNEQFF. For the CDR3, the DNA is TGTGCCAGCAGCCGGACAGGGACAAAATACAATGAGCAGTTCTTC.